This TCR beta chain comes out of a study of shared clonotypes between healthy human individuals. This CDR3 spans 8 amino acids. Per the germline V gene, CDR1 is DFQATT and CDR2 is SNEGSKA (reference sequence). Study conclusions and caveats: Memory subsets generally showed smaller estimated richness than naive subsets did. Roughly 4.7% was the fraction of naive CD4 clonotypes found shared across a few donors.

This clone showed up just once. The target antigen is unknown. The junction shows a germline mismatch at one end, possibly a read error. Per sorted-subset replicate PCR, input was approximately 210 ng DNA, representing roughly 28,000 T cell genomes. Sequencing was performed with immunoSEQ multiplex PCR; in TCRdb, only in-frame clones are kept and a portion is missing. Of some 630,000 clones listed, 72% are singletons. J is TRBJ2-7 and V is TRBV20-1; 7 bases agree with TRBD1. The TCR comes from a woman aged 25-40 years in good health. What was sequenced was memory CD4+ T cells sorted from blood. Documented subset: CD45RA-negative fraction. This chain's CDR3 is CSAGGQDF. The CDR3 region has the DNA TGCAGTGCGGGCGGACAGGACTTC.